Below, one T cell receptor (beta chain) is given with its context. This clonotype was seen more than once but under ten times. No antigen is known for it. No base qualities exist here, and no much larger clone lies one base off it. To test a precursor-effector relationship among CD4 cytotoxic T cells, bulk UMI-based TCR sequencing was performed on four sorted CD4+ memory subsets (TCM, TEM, IL-7Rhigh TEMRA, IL-7R- TEMRA). Cells were obtained from peripheral blood mononuclear cells that had been isolated from human blood. This entry comes from a study of precursors of human CD4 cytotoxic T cells (dated by TCRdb to about 2018). Background for the entire study: CD4+ memory subsets from 14 donors in total were covered by the bulk TCR-seq analysis. Sequences for both the TCRalpha and TCRbeta chains came out of the TCR-seq analysis of around 13 donors (table S7).

Data came from an Illumina MiSeq. The source study handled its data this way. The Shannon-Wiener index, calculated in VDJtools, was used to measure repertoire diversity. A TCRbeta clonotype counted as expanded if its clonotype frequency was 3 or higher. TCRdb cleaned the public reads at Q25 with fastp, built clones with MiXCR and kept in-frame beta chains. Rows merge per CDR3 protein into single entries with the most common DNA and genes. Clone size and V and J calls follow TCRdb, not the original study. Counted in this sample were around 490 distinct CDR3 sequences; 15% to 20% of them appeared once. The ten most abundant clones make up roughly 20% of the sample. Results the study describes overall, beyond this receptor: Only about 95% of the 14 donors were included in some bulk TCR-seq comparisons, which suggests that not every subset was available for every donor. According to the authors, a human observational design cannot definitively establish the direction of differentiation between precursor and effector cells. A bigger share of IL-7Rhigh TEMRA clonotypes consisted of expanded effector clonotypes than was the case for TEM or TCM clonotypes. Compared with TCM and TEM subsets, the IL-7Rhigh and IL-7R- TEMRA subsets had more restricted TCR repertoires, with lower diversity and more expanded clonotypes.

In the germline V gene, CDR1 corresponds to MNHEY and CDR2 to SVGAGI. The CDR3 spans 17 residues, from the cysteine through the phenylalanine. Only CDR3 DNA remains: 51 bases, in frame from the first base. V ends up 5 bases short and J 0 bases short, with an unmatched junction base count of 10. The chain couples TRBV6-5 to TRBJ1-3, with 7 middle bases fitting TRBD1. This TCR was recovered from a human donor in good health. Sequencing was carried out using memory CD4+ T cells from blood (PBMCs). The CDR3 sequence is CASSKGDRIYSGNTIYF. The nucleotide sequence is given as TGTGCCAGCAGTAAAGGGGACAGAATATACTCTGGAAACACCATATATTTT.